This is a list of T cell receptor beta chains from one sample in a study of blood T cells in healthy people across ages. TCRdb analysed the 5' RACE reads with MiXCR anew, one entry per CDR3 protein. Here the sample spans approximately 800,000 distinct CDR3 sequences, about 26% being singletons. Another study also made use of these data, one on T cells of mothers and their children.

Sequencing used blood. The receptors stem from a boy aged 5-17 years in good health. The CDR3 runs from the conserved cysteine through the conserved F or W.

v_call	cdr3_length	j_call	cdr3_aa
TRBV12-3/TRBV12-4	16	TRBJ1-4	CASSSPLGRESEKLFF
TRBV14	18	TRBJ2-2	CASSQVSGIWRDTGELFF
TRBV5-1	13	TRBJ1-2	CASSLGIGYGYTF
TRBV5-1	13	TRBJ1-4	CASSLRENEKLFF
TRBV7-2	14	TRBJ2-7	CASSVGTGGPEQYF
TRBV7-9	14	NA	CASSFGGSPYEQYF
TRBV19	16	TRBJ1-1	CASSLSTGGVSTEAFF
TRBV5-1	19	TRBJ2-3	CASSWRGLAEAGSADTQYF
TRBV6-6	15	TRBJ2-7	CASSLSQMLSYEQYF
TRBV20-1	13	TRBJ2-7	CSAWSERIHEQYF
TRBV7-2	14	TRBJ2-7	CAIDSGTETYEQYF
TRBV13	18	TRBJ2-5	CASSLGPTMRYFQETQYF
TRBV6-5	17	TRBJ2-2	CASSYEGGVGEGGELFF
TRBV19	16	TRBJ2-5	CASSLRDREYQETQYF
TRBV6-1	16	TRBJ1-1	CASSEAGGRLNTEAFF
TRBV2	15	TRBJ2-7	CASRLRDTGIYEQYF
TRBV25-1	13	TRBJ1-4	CASSFPGVEKLFF
TRBV7-8	17	TRBJ2-6	CASSLGVEGTGANVLTF
TRBV5-1	16	NA	CASSEIPGTSYHEQFF
TRBV11-2	19	TRBJ2-2	CASSLGWFGLAGDTGELFF
TRBV12-3/TRBV12-4	15	TRBJ2-1	CASSPPARTLNEQFF
TRBV29-1	13	TRBJ2-1	CSVEEDLGDEQFF